Below, one TCR beta chain is given with its context. Clones were read by immunoSEQ multiplex PCR, and TCRdb kept only the in-frame ones, dropping some. In the table there are about 210,000 clones, approximately 85% of which are singletons. The V gene end was trimmed by 1 base and the J gene end by 6 bases; junction bases not matched to a gene: 8. Germline values: CDR1 LNHNV, CDR2 YYDKDF (reference sequence). The CDR3 covers 15 residues. This sample is part of a study of blood T cell repertoires in COVID-19. Sequenced material: peripheral blood. This sequence originates from a woman in her seventies with COVID-19, enrolled during active disease. The V call is TRBV15, the J call TRBJ1-2; TRBD1 aligns across 7 bases. As DNA, the CDR3 is TGTGCCACCAGCAGAGGACAGGGAGGAAAGAATGGCTACACCTTC. It specifies CATSRGQGGKNGYTF.